Listed here are 23 T cell receptor beta chains from one sample, sequenced in a study of blood T cells in healthy people across ages. Through a sample-barcoded 5' primer and a J-beta primer mix, a second PCR was run for roughly 6 to 12 cycles. TCRdb independently ran MiXCR on the 5' RACE reads; one entry per CDR3 protein. The data contain 710,000 or so distinct CDR3 sequences, over 20% of them singletons. Sequenced material: blood. The receptors shown here come from a man between 70 and 80 years old in good health.

J is TRBJ2-3 and V is TRBV5-1; D perhaps matches TRBD2 (6 bases). With 6 bases removed from V and 6 bases from J, the gap between germline ends came to 14 bases. Germline CDR1 reads SGHRS; CDR2 reads YFSETQ. The CDR3 covers 13 residues. CDR3 nucleotide sequence: TGCGCCAGCACCGTCGGGGGTGCTGATACGCAGTATTTT. Its protein product is CASTVGGADTQYF.

Concerning this clonotype itself: At one of its ends the junction is not consistent with the germline gene, which may arise from a read error. This chain uses TRBV7-2 with TRBJ2-7, with a tentative D call TRBD2 (5 bases). Per the germline V gene, CDR1 is SGHTA and CDR2 is FQGNSA. There are 11 residues in the CDR3. The CDR3 is CASSQLAAENF. As DNA, the CDR3 is TGTGCCAGCAGCCAATTAGCAGCGGAGAACTTC.

This clonotype was seen a handful of times. Without the conserved terminal phenylalanine or tryptophan, this CDR3 likely stems from a read error. This chain uses TRBV7-2 with TRBJ2-5; D not certain. Trimming left V 3 bases short and J 11 bases short, with 13 bases between. The CDR3 consists of 12 residues. From germline, CDR1 is SGHTA and CDR2 FQGNSA. The CDR3 DNA follows: TGTGCCAGCAGCTTTTTGTTCGGAGAGCAGTACGTC. It specifies CASSFLFGEQYV.

V and J are TRBV20-1 and TRBJ2-5; D ambiguous. Germline V gives CDR1 DFQATT, CDR2 SNEGSKA (reference sequence). Trimming took off 5 bases at V and 7 bases at J, with 20 bases between the two ends. The length of the CDR3 is 14 residues. The CDR3 here is CSAPSDTSTGTQYF. CDR3 bases: TGCAGTGCTCCTTCAGACACGAGCACGGGGACCCAGTACTTC.

The chain employs TRBV4-2 and TRBJ2-3, with 7 bases identical to TRBD2. Germline V gene data show CDR1 as LGHNA and CDR2 as YNFKEQ. There are 15 residues in the CDR3. Trimming removed 4 bases from V and 0 bases from J; junction bases left unmatched: 4. This CDR3 is CASSPVGGSTDTQYF. The CDR3 DNA reads TGTGCCAGCAGCCCCGTGGGGGGGAGCACAGATACGCAGTATTTT.

A note on this clonotype: At one end, the junction sequence differs from germline, possibly due to a read error. Here the CDR3 reads CASSLRQNRVEKLLF. The CDR3 DNA follows: TGTGCCAGCAGTTTACGGCAAAACAGGGTTGAAAAACTGTTATTT. The V and J genes are TRBV28 and TRBJ1-4, with TRBD1 as a possible D gene (6 bases). There are 15 residues in the CDR3. Looked up from germline, CDR1 is MDHEN and CDR2 is SYDVKM.

The CDR3 loop is CASSLTGGLATNEKLFF. DNA for the CDR3: TGTGCCAGCAGCCTGACAGGGGGCCTTGCAACTAATGAAAAACTGTTTTTT. The rearrangement uses TRBV12-3 or TRBV12-4 and TRBJ1-4, with 10 bases that match TRBD1. Trimming removed 6 bases from V and 0 bases from J; junction bases left unmatched: 7. The CDR3 covers 17 residues.

This chain links TRBV10-3 with TRBJ2-1, with a weak D call TRBD1 (7 bases). Trimming took off 0 bases at V and 14 bases at J, with 17 bases between the two ends. CDR3 length: 14 amino acids. Germline V lookup: CDR1 ENHRY, CDR2 SYGVKD. CDR3 in amino acids: CAISESGGDSREFF. For the CDR3, the DNA is TGTGCCATCAGTGAGTCCGGAGGGGACAGCCGAGAGTTCTTC.

This chain joins TRBV6-1 and TRBJ2-3, with a possible D match to TRBD1 (5 bases). V shed 2 bases and J shed 2 bases, with 14 bases lying between them. The CDR3 is made up of 16 amino acids. Germline V lookup: CDR1 MNHNS, CDR2 SASEGT. Here the CDR3 reads CASSELVGHHTDTQYF. DNA for the CDR3: TGTGCCAGCAGTGAATTGGTGGGGCACCACACAGATACGCAGTATTTT.

V usage is TRBV19 and J usage is TRBJ2-3; D gene unclear. The CDR3 totals 14 residues. Germline lookup yields CDR1 LNHDA and CDR2 SQIVND (reference sequence). Trimming stripped 2 bases from V and 1 base from J, with 7 bases between. CDR3 DNA sequence: TGTGCCAGTAGTATATGGCCCGGCACAGATACGCAGTATTTT. It codes for CASSIWPGTDTQYF.

This clonotype was picked up a small number of times. The chain employs TRBV6-5 and TRBJ2-5, with D uncertain. V was shortened by 7 bases and J by 4 bases, with 7 bases between the two germline ends. The CDR3 is made up of 11 amino acids. Germline CDR1 MNHEY, CDR2 SVGAGI. CDR3 sequence (DNA): TGTGCCAGCACCGGCGGAGAGACCCAGTACTTC. Translation: CASTGGETQYF.

This clonotype was detected only a few times. The rearrangement joins TRBV5-1 to TRBJ2-5; TRBD1 is a possible D gene (6 bases). CDR3 length equals 15 residues. The V and J ends lost 2 bases and 1 base respectively, with 12 bases between them. Germline CDR1 reads SGHRS; CDR2 reads YFSETQ. The CDR3 spells CASSLIRGLQETQYF. CDR3 in DNA: TGCGCCAGCAGCTTAATCAGGGGCCTCCAAGAGACCCAGTACTTC.

The chain uses TRBV12-3 or TRBV12-4 and TRBJ2-3; 11 bases are a match to TRBD2. This CDR3 spans 15 amino acids. V was pared by 1 base and J by 4 bases, with 1 base of the junction left unmatched. CDR3 coding DNA: TGTGCCAGCAGTTTAGGGGGACTAGCGGCAGATACGCAGTATTTT. Translated: CASSLGGLAADTQYF.

This clonotype was seen more than once but under ten times. The V and J genes are TRBV12-3 or TRBV12-4 and TRBJ1-2, with 9 nucleotides matching TRBD1. The ends lost 5 bases at V and 3 bases at J; junction bases unmatched: 4. The CDR3 runs 14 residues. CDR3 sequence: CASSIQGADYGYTF. CDR3 coding DNA: TGTGCCAGCAGTATACAGGGGGCGGACTATGGCTACACCTTC.

The chain recombines TRBV20-1 with TRBJ2-2; TRBD2 is a possible D gene (5 bases). V dropped 2 bases and J dropped 0 bases, with 16 bases sitting between them. Germline V gives CDR1 DFQATT, CDR2 SNEGSKA (reference sequence). The CDR3 contains 17 residues. This CDR3 reads CSARPWALAANTGELFF. CDR3 nucleotide sequence: TGCAGTGCTAGACCTTGGGCGCTAGCCGCGAACACCGGGGAGCTGTTTTTT.

The gene calls are TRBV7-2 and TRBJ2-7; D not certain. Trimming took off 2 bases at V and 2 bases at J, with 10 bases between the two ends. This CDR3 region has 14 residues. CDR1 and CDR2 from the germline V gene are SGHTA and FQGNSA. DNA for the CDR3: TGTGCCAGCAGCTTACAGGAGCGTACCTACGAGCAGTACGTC. It yields the protein CASSLQERTYEQYV.

The V and J genes are TRBV12-3 or TRBV12-4 and TRBJ2-7, with D maybe TRBD1 (6 bases). This CDR3 is built from 14 residues. V lost 3 bases and J lost 6, with 15 bases in between. This chain's CDR3 is CASSLDTGFGEQYF. Here the CDR3 DNA reads TGTGCCAGCAGTTTGGACACAGGGTTCGGCGAGCAGTACTTC.

The rearrangement uses TRBV20-1 and TRBJ2-3, with D perhaps matching TRBD2 (6 bases). The germline V gene encodes CDR1 DFQATT and CDR2 SNEGSKA (reference sequence). The CDR3 totals 15 residues. V was shortened by 0 bases and J by 6 bases, with 16 bases between the two germline ends. The CDR3 DNA reads as TGCAGTGCTAGAGATTGGAGGGTGCAGGCGGATACGCAGTATTTT. Translated, it gives CSARDWRVQADTQYF.

This clonotype was seen many times. V is TRBV29-1 and J is TRBJ2-5; no clear D. The CDR3 loop spans 8 amino acids. CDR1 and CDR2 (germline): SQVTM, ANQGSEA. Trimming cost V 3 bases and J 9 bases, with 2 bases left between them. The CDR3 bases are TGCAGCGTTGATGCCCAGTACTTC. It translates to CSVDAQYF.

V and J are TRBV20-1 and TRBJ1-5; tentative D call: TRBD1 (5 bases). Germline values: CDR1 DFQATT, CDR2 SNEGSKA (reference sequence). The CDR3 extends over 14 amino acids. V was shortened by 6 bases and J by 6 bases, with 18 bases between the two germline ends. The CDR3 coding sequence is TGCAGTGCCGGGGACCGCCCTATTGTTCAGCCCCAGCATTTT. Its translation: CSAGDRPIVQPQHF.

This clonotype showed up just a few times. The chain combines TRBV13 with TRBJ2-7; 8 bases are a match to TRBD1. With 2 bases clipped from V and 6 bases from J, the junction kept 12 bases outside the gene matches. CDR1 and CDR2 (germline): PRHDT, FYEKMQ (reference sequence). This CDR3 comprises 16 residues. The CDR3 DNA is TGTGCCAGCAGCTTATGGCTGGGGCAGGGGGCTGGCGAGCAGTACTTC. It encodes CASSLWLGQGAGEQYF.

The chain employs TRBV20-1 and TRBJ2-4; possible D gene TRBD2, 5 bases. CDR3 size: 11 residues. The ends were cut back, 6 bases at V and 11 bases at J, with 14 bases in the middle. CDR1 and CDR2 from the germline V gene are DFQATT and SNEGSKA (reference sequence). In DNA form, the CDR3 reads TGCAGTGCCCGCGGACTGGCTTTTCAGTACTTC. It encodes CSARGLAFQYF.

The V call is TRBV4-3, the J call TRBJ1-4; 10 bases fit TRBD1. CDR1 LGHNA and CDR2 YSLEER come from the germline V gene. The CDR3 has 17 amino acids. Losses at the gene ends were 0 bases for V and 8 bases for J; bases not matched to a gene: 9. This CDR3 reads CASSQDRVDRGREKLFF. The CDR3 bases are TGCGCCAGCAGCCAAGATCGGGTAGACAGGGGGCGAGAAAAACTGTTTTTT.